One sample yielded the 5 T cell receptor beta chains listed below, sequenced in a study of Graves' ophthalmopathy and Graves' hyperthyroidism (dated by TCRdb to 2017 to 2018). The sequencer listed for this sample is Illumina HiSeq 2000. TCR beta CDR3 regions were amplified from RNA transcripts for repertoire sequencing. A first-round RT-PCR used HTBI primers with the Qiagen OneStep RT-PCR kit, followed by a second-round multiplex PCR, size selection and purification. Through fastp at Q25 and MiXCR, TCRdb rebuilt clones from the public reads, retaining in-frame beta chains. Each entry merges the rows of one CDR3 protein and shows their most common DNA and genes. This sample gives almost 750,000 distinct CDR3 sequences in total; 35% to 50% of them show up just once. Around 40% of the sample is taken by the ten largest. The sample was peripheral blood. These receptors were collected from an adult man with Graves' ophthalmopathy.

CDR3 protein: CATGGGLQPQHF. Written as DNA, the CDR3 is TGTGCCACCGGGGGGGGTTTACAGCCCCAGCATTTT. V gene TRBV15 combines with J gene TRBJ1-5; D might be TRBD1 (5 bases). CDR1 is LNHNV, CDR2 YYDKDF, per germline (reference sequence). V lost 8 bases and J lost 7, with 12 bases in between. The length of the CDR3 is 12 residues.

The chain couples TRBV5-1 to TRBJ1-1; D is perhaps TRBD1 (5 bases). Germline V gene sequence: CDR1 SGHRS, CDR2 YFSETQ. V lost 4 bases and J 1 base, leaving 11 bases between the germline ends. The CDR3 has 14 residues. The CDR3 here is CASSPTRENTEAFF. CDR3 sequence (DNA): TGCGCCAGCAGCCCGACCAGGGAGAACACTGAAGCTTTCTTT.

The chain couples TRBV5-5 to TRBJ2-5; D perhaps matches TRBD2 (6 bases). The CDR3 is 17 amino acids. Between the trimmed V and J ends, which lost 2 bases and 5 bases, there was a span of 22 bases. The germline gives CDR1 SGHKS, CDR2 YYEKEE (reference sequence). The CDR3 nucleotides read TGTGCCAGCAGCTTTCCCTCGGGACTGTCGACCCGGGAGACCCAGTACTTC. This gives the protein CASSFPSGLSTRETQYF.

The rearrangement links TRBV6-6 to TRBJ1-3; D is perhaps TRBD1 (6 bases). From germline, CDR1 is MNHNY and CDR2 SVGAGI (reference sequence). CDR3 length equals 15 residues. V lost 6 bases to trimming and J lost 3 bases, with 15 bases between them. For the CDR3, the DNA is TGTGCCAGCAGGGTCCGAGGGGGAATTGGAAACACCATATATTTT. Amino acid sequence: CASRVRGGIGNTIYF.

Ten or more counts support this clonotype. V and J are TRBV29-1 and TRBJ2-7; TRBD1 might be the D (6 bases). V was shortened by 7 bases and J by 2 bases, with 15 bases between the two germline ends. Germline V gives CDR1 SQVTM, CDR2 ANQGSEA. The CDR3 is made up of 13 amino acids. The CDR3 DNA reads TGCAGCGCAGGACAGCTGACTCCCTACGAGCAGTACTTC. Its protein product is CSAGQLTPYEQYF.